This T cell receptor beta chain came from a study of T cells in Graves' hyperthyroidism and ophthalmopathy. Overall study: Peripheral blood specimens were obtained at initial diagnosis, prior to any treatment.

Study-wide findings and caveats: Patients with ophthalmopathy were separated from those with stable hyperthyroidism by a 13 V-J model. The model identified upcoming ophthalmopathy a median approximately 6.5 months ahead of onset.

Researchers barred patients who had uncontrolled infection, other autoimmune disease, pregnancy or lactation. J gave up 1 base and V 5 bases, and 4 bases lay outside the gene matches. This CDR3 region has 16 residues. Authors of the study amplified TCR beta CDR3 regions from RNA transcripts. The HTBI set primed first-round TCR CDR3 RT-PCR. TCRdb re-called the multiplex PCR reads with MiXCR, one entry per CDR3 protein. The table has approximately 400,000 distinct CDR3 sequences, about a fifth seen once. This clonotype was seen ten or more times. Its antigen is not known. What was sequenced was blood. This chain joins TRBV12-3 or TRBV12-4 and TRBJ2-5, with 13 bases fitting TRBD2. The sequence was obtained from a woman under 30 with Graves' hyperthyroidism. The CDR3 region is CASSIRLAGGQETQYF. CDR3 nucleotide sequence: TGTGCCAGCAGTATCCGACTAGCGGGGGGCCAAGAGACCCAGTACTTC.